These T cell receptor beta chains were read from a single sample in a study of blood T cell repertoires in COVID-19. Assay: immunoSEQ multiplex PCR; the TCRdb copy retains only in-frame clones and omits some. The table lists about 280,000 clones, roughly nine tenths of them singletons. The sequencing input was PBMCs or T cells enriched from blood (not recorded which). The origin of the receptors is a middle-aged woman who had recovered from COVID-19. The conserved cysteine and the conserved F or W are not part of the CDR3 here.

11	TRBV7-2	TRBJ2-1	ASSLVVVNEQF
10	TRBV14	TRBJ2-7	ASSHTGYEQY
15	TRBV5-6	TRBJ1-3	ASSLAPGTGSGNTIY
13	TRBV7-9	TRBJ1-5	ASSPTGQSNQPQH
11	TRBV7-2	TRBJ2-7	ASSKRRGYEQY
13	TRBV5-1	TRBJ2-1	ASHGLAGEPGEQF
12	TRBV3-1/TRBV3-2	TRBJ2-4	ASSPQGRGNIQY
15	TRBV7-3	TRBJ2-2	ASSLNSDRGGTGELF
14	TRBV4-1	TRBJ2-5	ASSQERSGGHETQY
12	TRBV27	TRBJ1-1	ASSTLTGFTEAF